What follows describes a single TCR beta chain. Its antigen is unidentified. Ophthalmopathy patients all had a Clinical Activity Score of at least 3, a NOSPECS grade of at least 4 and disease under 3 months old. Uncontrolled infection, other autoimmune disease, pregnancy or lactation excluded patients. The data originate from a study of T cells in Graves' hyperthyroidism and ophthalmopathy. Findings and limits, study-wide: A model of 13 V-J pairs discriminated ophthalmopathy from stable hyperthyroidism. Prediction of ophthalmopathy progression came a median around 7.1 months pre-onset.

RNA transcripts were the template for amplifying TCR beta CDR3 regions. With the HTBI primer set, the TCR CDR3 went through a first round of RT-PCR. TCRdb fed the multiplex PCR reads into MiXCR, producing one record per CDR3 protein. The sample consists of around 390,000 distinct CDR3 sequences, roughly 15% of them appearing once. The sample comprised blood. The receptor comes from a woman aged 25 to 39 with Graves' ophthalmopathy.

The CDR3 DNA sequence: TGCAGTGCTAGAGCCCAGGGGGCTAATGAGCAGTTCTTC. Translated: CSARAQGANEQFF. The chain has TRBV20-1 and TRBJ2-1; 8 nucleotides line up with TRBD1. The junction had 3 bases not matched to a gene; V was cut back by 1 base and J by 7 bases. The CDR3 runs to 13 residues. CDR1 is DFQATT, CDR2 SNEGSKA, per germline (reference sequence).